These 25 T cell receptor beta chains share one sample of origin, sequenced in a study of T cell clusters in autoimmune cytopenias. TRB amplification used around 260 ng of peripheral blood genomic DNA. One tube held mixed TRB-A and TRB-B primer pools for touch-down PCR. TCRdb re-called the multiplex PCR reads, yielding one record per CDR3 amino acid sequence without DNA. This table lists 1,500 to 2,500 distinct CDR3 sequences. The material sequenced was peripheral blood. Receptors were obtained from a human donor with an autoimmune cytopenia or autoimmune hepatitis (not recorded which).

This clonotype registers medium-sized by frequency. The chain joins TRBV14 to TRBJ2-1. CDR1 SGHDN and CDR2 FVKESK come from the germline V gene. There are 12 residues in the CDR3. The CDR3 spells CASSQKYNEQFF.

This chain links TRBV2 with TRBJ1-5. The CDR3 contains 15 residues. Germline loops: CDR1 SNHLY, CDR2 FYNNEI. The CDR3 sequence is CASSVSRDSNQPQHF.

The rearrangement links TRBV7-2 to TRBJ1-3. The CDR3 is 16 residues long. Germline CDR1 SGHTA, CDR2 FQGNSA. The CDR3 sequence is CASSLDPASSGNTIYF.

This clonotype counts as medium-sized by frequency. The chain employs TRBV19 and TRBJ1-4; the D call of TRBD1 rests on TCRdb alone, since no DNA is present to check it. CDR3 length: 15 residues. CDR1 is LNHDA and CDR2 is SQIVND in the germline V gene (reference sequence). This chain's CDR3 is CASRTGQGDNEKLFF.

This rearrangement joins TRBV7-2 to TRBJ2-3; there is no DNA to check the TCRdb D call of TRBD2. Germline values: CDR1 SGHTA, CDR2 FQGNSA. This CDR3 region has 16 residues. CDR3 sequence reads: CASSLAAGEITDTQYF.

CDR3 region: CATSDQDREGEQFF. This rearrangement joins TRBV24-1 to TRBJ2-1; there is no DNA to check the TCRdb D call of TRBD1. Germline V gene data show CDR1 as KGHDR and CDR2 as SFDVKD. The CDR3 consists of 14 residues.

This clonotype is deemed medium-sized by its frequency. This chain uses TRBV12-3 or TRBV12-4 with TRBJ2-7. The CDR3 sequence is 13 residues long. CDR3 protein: CASSFSVVYEQYF.

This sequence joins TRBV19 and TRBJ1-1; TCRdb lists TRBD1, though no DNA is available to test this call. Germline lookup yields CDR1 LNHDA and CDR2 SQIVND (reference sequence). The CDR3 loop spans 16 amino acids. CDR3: CASSIGWTGGVTEAFF.

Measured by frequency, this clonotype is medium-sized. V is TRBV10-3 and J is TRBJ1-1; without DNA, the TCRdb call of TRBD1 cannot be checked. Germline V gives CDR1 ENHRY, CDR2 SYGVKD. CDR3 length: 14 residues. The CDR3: CAISESKGGTEAFF.

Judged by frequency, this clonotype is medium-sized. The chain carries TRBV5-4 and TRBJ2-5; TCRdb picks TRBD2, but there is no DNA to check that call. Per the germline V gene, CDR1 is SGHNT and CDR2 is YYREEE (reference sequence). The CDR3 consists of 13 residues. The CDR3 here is CASSLAGVETQYF.

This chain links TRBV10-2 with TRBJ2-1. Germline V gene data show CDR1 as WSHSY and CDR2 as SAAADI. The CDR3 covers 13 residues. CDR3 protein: CASSEVQYNEQFF.

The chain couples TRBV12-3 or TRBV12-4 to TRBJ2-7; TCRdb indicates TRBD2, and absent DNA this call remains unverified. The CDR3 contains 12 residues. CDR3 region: CASSLTSDEQYF.

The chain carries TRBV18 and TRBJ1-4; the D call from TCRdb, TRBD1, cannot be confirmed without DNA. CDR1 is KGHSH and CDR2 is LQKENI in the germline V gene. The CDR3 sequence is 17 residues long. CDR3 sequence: CASSPWAGQEFNEKLFF.

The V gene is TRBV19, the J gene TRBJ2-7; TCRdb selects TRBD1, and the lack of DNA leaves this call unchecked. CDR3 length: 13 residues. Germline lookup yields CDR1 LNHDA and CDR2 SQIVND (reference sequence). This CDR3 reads CASSNRDSYEQYF.

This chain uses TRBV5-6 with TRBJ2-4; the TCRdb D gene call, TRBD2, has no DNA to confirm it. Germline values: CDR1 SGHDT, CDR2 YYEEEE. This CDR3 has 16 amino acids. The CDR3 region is CASSLLSTGDGNIQYF.

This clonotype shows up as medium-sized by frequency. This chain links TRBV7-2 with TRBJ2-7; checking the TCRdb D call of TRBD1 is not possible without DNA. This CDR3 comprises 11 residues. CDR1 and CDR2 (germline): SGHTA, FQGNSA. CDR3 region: CASSDRYEQYF.

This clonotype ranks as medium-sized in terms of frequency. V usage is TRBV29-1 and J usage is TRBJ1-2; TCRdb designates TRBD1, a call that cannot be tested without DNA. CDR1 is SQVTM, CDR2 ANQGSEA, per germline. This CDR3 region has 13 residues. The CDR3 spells CSGKGGRDYGYTF.

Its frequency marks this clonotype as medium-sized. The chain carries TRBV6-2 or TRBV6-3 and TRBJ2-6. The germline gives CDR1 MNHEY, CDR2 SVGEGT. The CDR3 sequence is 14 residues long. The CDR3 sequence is CASRRNSGANVLTF.

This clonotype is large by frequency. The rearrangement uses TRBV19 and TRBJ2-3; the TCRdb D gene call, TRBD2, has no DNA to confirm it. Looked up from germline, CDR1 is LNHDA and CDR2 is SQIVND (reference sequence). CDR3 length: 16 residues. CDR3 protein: CASSDPSGPSTDTQYF. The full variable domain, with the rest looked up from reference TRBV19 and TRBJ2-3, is DGGITQSPKYLFRKEGQNVTLSCEQNLNHDAMYWYRQDPGQGLRLIYYSQIVNDFQKGDIAEGYSVSREKKESFPLTVTSAQKNPTAFYLCASSDPSGPSTDTQYFGPGTRLTVL.

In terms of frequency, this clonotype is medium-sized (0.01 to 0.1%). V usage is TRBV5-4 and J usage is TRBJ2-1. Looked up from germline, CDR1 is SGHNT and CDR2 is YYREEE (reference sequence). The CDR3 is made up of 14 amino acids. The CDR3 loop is CASSLLGSYNEQFF.

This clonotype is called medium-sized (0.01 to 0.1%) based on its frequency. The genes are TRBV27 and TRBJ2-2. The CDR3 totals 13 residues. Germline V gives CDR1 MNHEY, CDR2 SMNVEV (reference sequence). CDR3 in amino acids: CASSLYYTGELFF.

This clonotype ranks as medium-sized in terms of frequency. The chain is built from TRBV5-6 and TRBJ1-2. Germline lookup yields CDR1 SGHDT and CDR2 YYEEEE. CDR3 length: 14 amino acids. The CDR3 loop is CASSLDPQASGYTF.

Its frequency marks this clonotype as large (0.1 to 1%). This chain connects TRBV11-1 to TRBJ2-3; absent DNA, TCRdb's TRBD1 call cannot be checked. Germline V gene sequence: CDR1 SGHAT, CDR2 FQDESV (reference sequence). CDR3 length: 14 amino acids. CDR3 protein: CASKRDTGLDTQYF. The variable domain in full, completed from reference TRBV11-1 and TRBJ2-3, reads EAEVAQSPRYKITEKSQAVAFWCDPISGHATLYWYRQILGQGPELLVQFQDESVVDDSQLPKDRFSAERLKGVDSTLKIQPAELGDSAMYLCASKRDTGLDTQYFGPGTRLTVL.

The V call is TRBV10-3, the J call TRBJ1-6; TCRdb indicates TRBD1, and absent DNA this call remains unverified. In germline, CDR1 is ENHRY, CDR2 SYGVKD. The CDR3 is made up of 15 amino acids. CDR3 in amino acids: CAISPGPTGGSPLHF.

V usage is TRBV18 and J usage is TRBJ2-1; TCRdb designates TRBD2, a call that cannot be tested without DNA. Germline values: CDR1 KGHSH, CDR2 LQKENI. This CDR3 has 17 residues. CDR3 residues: CASSLGRLAGGNSEQFF.